Below, one T cell receptor beta chain is given with its context. Its target is not known. Making TCR cDNA involved 5'RACE template switching, which added UMIs and a universal primer site. TCRdb reanalysed the 5' RACE reads using MiXCR and keeps one entry per CDR3 protein. The top ten clones hold around 16% of a sample with hundreds of thousands of distinct CDR3 sequences, roughly 17% of them seen once. This sample was taken from a study of T cells after yellow fever vaccination. General study findings and limits: A small share of clonotypes appeared in both CD4 and CD8 compartments. Abundant bulk-population clonotypes could contaminate the FACS-sorted repertoires.

Per the germline V gene, CDR1 is MDHEN and CDR2 is SYDVKM. The CDR3 is made up of 15 amino acids. The junction had 9 bases not matched to a gene; V was cut back by 10 bases and J by 0 bases. Sequencing was performed on PBMCs, taken less than 6 days after the first yellow fever vaccination. This clonotype was obtained from a man between 18 and 29 years old who received the YFV17D yellow fever vaccine. The chain uses TRBV28 and TRBJ1-1, with TRBD1 matching over 9 bases. CDR3 nucleotide sequence: TGTGCCACCCGATACCGACAGGGGGTGAACACTGAAGCTTTCTTT. Translation: CATRYRQGVNTEAFF.